The rows below give T cell receptor beta chains drawn from one sample of a study of blood T cell repertoires in COVID-19. Libraries were prepared by immunoSEQ multiplex PCR; TCRdb keeps only in-frame clonotypes and omits some of them. This table holds about 30,000 clones, 85% found once. Sequencing was carried out using peripheral blood. The receptors come from an older man with active COVID-19. Each CDR3 is given with its conserved first and last residue.

v_gene,j_gene,CDR3aa
TRBV3-1/TRBV3-2,TRBJ1-1,CASSQATEAFF
TRBV28,TRBJ2-1,CASSPTSGGPYNEQFF
TRBV28,TRBJ1-4,CASSFQGPRRKLFF
TRBV6-1,TRBJ2-1,CASSDTIGLAGHREQFF
TRBV4-2,TRBJ2-1,CASSQAQGNEQFF
TRBV21-1,TRBJ1-6,CASSNTSSYNSPLHF
TRBV12-3/TRBV12-4,TRBJ1-2,CASSRGGNGYTF
TRBV3-1/TRBV3-2,TRBJ1-1,CASSQEPGRGEAFF
TRBV6-2/TRBV6-3,TRBJ2-4,CASSYPPGQGQNIQYF
TRBV2,TRBJ1-2,CASHSGGSGYTF
TRBV4-1,TRBJ1-2,CASSQDRDRPYGYTF
TRBV5-4,TRBJ1-6,CASSGQGRNSPLHF
TRBV5-1,TRBJ2-2,CASSWGRTTGVAGELFF
TRBV12-3/TRBV12-4,TRBJ2-1,CASSLTSTEQFF
TRBV5-6,TRBJ2-7,CASSLARPAYEQYF
TRBV7-8,TRBJ2-3,CASSWTTGEDTQYF
TRBV6-5,TRBJ2-7,CASSYSRQGPYEQYF
TRBV7-8,TRBJ1-2,CASSLAGKYGYTF
TRBV7-2,TRBJ2-2,CASSFRTENTGELFF